This entry features one T cell receptor beta chain sequence. Its specificity is not known. These data come from a study of CD8+CD57+ T cells in acquired aplastic anemia. Study-wide background: CD4+ and CD8+ cells, once sorted, gave DNA averaging roughly 3.4 ug. Study-wide points: Patient and control CD8+ Simpson's diversity was not significantly different.

Profiling of TCR beta VDJ combinations and CDR3 sequences used genomic DNA as template. TCRdb passed the reads through MiXCR, listing each CDR3 protein once. Seen here are 80,000 or so distinct CDR3 sequences, over 35% observed once, and the top ten hold about 66%. From germline, CDR1 is SGDLS and CDR2 YYNGEE. V lost 0 bases and J lost 6; bases outside the gene matches: 2. The CDR3 totals 14 residues. Sequenced: sorted CD4+, CD8+, or CD8+CD57+ T cells (not recorded which) from PBMCs. The receptor comes from a human donor in good health, serving as a control. This chain connects TRBV9 to TRBJ2-4, with 8 bases that match TRBD2. The CDR3: CASSVGSGGNIQYF. CDR3 nucleotides: TGTGCCAGCAGCGTAGGGAGCGGGGGAAACATTCAGTACTTC.